This passage covers 28 T cell receptor beta chains from one sample sequenced in a study of shared clonotypes between healthy human individuals. Sequencing used immunoSEQ multiplex PCR; TCRdb keeps in-frame clones, though not all of them. In the table there are about 1.1 million clones, approximately 75% of which are singletons. The sample was memory CD4+ T cells from PBMCs. Indicated subset: CD45RA-negative fraction. Receptors were obtained from a man aged 18 to 30 in good health. Some clones in this sample may be carry-over from other donors' samples.

J is TRBJ1-2 and V is TRBV7-9, with 7 positions matching TRBD1. The CDR3 totals 15 residues. Germline values: CDR1 SEHNR, CDR2 FQNEAQ (reference sequence). The trim removed 5 bases at V and 5 bases at J, leaving 11 bases unmatched. The CDR3 DNA reads as TGTGCCAGCAGCGACCCCAGGGGGAAGGAATATGGCTACACCTTC. Protein product: CASSDPRGKEYGYTF.

The chain's CDR3 is CASSPVLREGTEAFF. The CDR3 DNA follows: TGTGCCAGCTCACCTGTGTTGAGGGAAGGGACTGAAGCTTTCTTT. This chain joins TRBV18 and TRBJ1-1; D not resolved. The germline gives CDR1 KGHSH, CDR2 LQKENI. This CDR3 contains 15 residues. V lost 3 bases and J 5 bases, leaving 16 bases between the germline ends.

The J gene is TRBJ2-5, the V gene TRBV4-3; 10 bases are a match to TRBD2. The CDR3 contains 16 residues. Trimming at V came to 0 bases and at J to 7 bases, leaving 8 bases not matched to a gene. CDR1 is LGHNA and CDR2 is YSLEER in the germline V gene. The CDR3 DNA reads as TGCGCCAGCAGCCAAGATGTACTAGCGGGGAGCGCGACCCAGTACTTC. It encodes CASSQDVLAGSATQYF.

The V call is TRBV4-3, the J call TRBJ2-1; no definite D call. The germline V and J ends were trimmed by 0 bases and 8 bases, with 17 bases remaining between them. Looked up from germline, CDR1 is LGHNA and CDR2 is YSLEER. The CDR3 extends over 16 amino acids. The CDR3 DNA reads TGCGCCAGCAGCCAAGATCTGGCGTCGGTGGTGGATGAGCAGTTCTTC. Translation gives CASSQDLASVVDEQFF.

The V call is TRBV9, the J call TRBJ2-1; 9 bases are shared with TRBD2. The CDR3 sequence is 15 residues long. V lost 4 bases, J lost 6 bases, and 8 bases stayed unmatched. Germline-derived CDR1 and CDR2 are SGDLS and YYNGEE. Here the CDR3 DNA reads TGTGCCAGCAGCACAACTAGCGGGTCTTTCAATGAGCAGTTCTTC. Its translation: CASSTTSGSFNEQFF.

The CDR3 loop is CASSRTYFRGELFF. The CDR3 nucleotides are TGTGCCAGCAGCCGCACGTACTTCCGGGGGGAGCTGTTTTTT. This chain connects TRBV6-1 to TRBJ2-2; no reliable D call. Trimming removed 6 bases from V and 8 bases from J, with 16 bases in between. The germline CDR1 and CDR2 sequences are MNHNS and SASEGT. This CDR3 comprises 14 residues.

The chain carries TRBV5-1 and TRBJ2-7, with D unresolved. Trimming took 0 bases from V and 0 from J, leaving 13 bases between them. The CDR3 extends over 16 amino acids. The germline CDR1 and CDR2 sequences are SGHRS and YFSETQ. CDR3 amino acids: CASSLAQGRSSYEQYF. CDR3 DNA: TGCGCCAGCAGCTTGGCCCAAGGTCGTAGCTCCTACGAGCAGTACTTC.

This chain links TRBV2 with TRBJ1-3; D call uncertain. Looked up from germline, CDR1 is SNHLY and CDR2 is FYNNEI. Between the trimmed V and J ends, which lost 2 bases and 0 bases, there was a span of 5 bases. The CDR3 spans 14 residues. The CDR3 spells CASSEISSGNTIYF. DNA for the CDR3: TGTGCCAGCAGTGAAATCAGCTCTGGAAACACCATATATTTT.

This sequence joins TRBV19 and TRBJ2-4, with D maybe TRBD1 (5 bases). CDR1 LNHDA and CDR2 SQIVND come from the germline V gene (reference sequence). The CDR3 has 14 amino acids. Trimming pared 3 bases from V and 9 bases from J, leaving 15 bases between. CDR3 region: CASSILGAKSIQYF. The CDR3 DNA is TGTGCCAGTAGTATCCTAGGGGCCAAGAGCATTCAGTACTTC.

V gene TRBV5-8 combines with J gene TRBJ1-2; D ambiguous. The CDR3 consists of 15 residues. Germline V CDR1 and CDR2: SGHTS, YDEGEE. The germline V and J ends were trimmed by 1 base and 3 bases, with 13 bases remaining between them. For the CDR3, the DNA is TGTGCCAGCAGCTTGCCTGGAGGGATGGACTATGGCTACACCTTC. Protein product: CASSLPGGMDYGYTF.

The chain joins TRBV29-1 to TRBJ2-7, with 9 bases fitting TRBD1. The V gene end was trimmed by 7 bases and the J gene end by 1 base; junction bases not matched to a gene: 5. CDR1 and CDR2 from the germline V gene are SQVTM and ANQGSEA. The CDR3 length is 13 residues. CDR3 amino acids: CSATGTGSYEQYF. DNA of the CDR3: TGCAGCGCCACCGGGACAGGGTCCTACGAGCAGTACTTC.

In the case of this clone: This CDR3 is also generated by other DNA sequences in the sample. The chain employs TRBV5-1 and TRBJ1-2; 9 bases line up with TRBD1. In germline, CDR1 is SGHRS, CDR2 YFSETQ. With 0 bases clipped from V and 6 bases from J, the junction kept 3 bases outside the gene matches. The CDR3 is made up of 14 amino acids. CDR3 in DNA: TGCGCCAGCAGCTTGGACAGGGGGCATAATGGCTACACCTTC. This sequence encodes CASSLDRGHNGYTF. Variable domain in full (rest from reference TRBV5-1 and TRBJ1-2): KAGVTQTPRYLIKTRGQQVTLSCSPISGHRSVSWYQQTPGQGLQFLFEYFSETQRNKGNFPGRFSGRQFSNSRSEMNVSTLELGDSALYLCASSLDRGHNGYTFGSGTRLTVV.

The chain recombines TRBV11-2 with TRBJ1-1; 7 nucleotides match TRBD1. This CDR3 region has 13 residues. V lost 7 bases and J lost 13; bases outside the gene matches: 15. From germline, CDR1 is SGHAT and CDR2 FQNNGV. CDR3 DNA sequence: TGTGCCAGCACCCGGGGAGGACAGGTGAATTTTTTCTTT. Translated, it gives CASTRGGQVNFFF.

About this clone itself: One base separates it from a far larger clone, so it is likely a read error. Within the sample, other DNA sequences also encode this same CDR3. The rearrangement links TRBV7-2 to TRBJ2-2; no clear D gene. V lost 2 bases and J 1 base, leaving 2 bases between the germline ends. CDR3 length: 13 residues. The V gene's germline CDR1 is SGHTA and CDR2 FQGNSA. The CDR3 sequence: CASSLLNTGELFF. The CDR3 DNA is TGTGCCAGCAGCTTATTGAACACCGGGGAGCTGTTTTTT.

The rearrangement links TRBV4-3 to TRBJ2-2; D perhaps matches TRBD2 (5 bases). This CDR3 has 16 residues. Germline assignment: CDR1 LGHNA and CDR2 YSLEER. The V and J ends lost 0 bases and 5 bases respectively, with 13 bases between them. The CDR3 sequence is CASSQDEATGTGELFF. DNA for the CDR3: TGCGCCAGCAGCCAAGATGAAGCCACGGGGACCGGGGAGCTGTTTTTT.

This clone was observed a few times. V and J are TRBV11-2 and TRBJ2-5; 12 bases map to TRBD2. This CDR3 has 18 amino acids. V lost 1 base and J lost 6; bases outside the gene matches: 12. Per the germline V gene, CDR1 is SGHAT and CDR2 is FQNNGV. CDR3 protein: CASSLGGLAGGPGKTQYF. The CDR3 nucleotides read TGTGCCAGCAGCTTAGGCGGCCTAGCGGGAGGGCCGGGGAAGACCCAGTACTTC.

A remark on this clone: Other nucleotide sequences in the sample specify the same CDR3. The J gene is TRBJ1-4, the V gene TRBV18; unclear D gene. CDR1 and CDR2 from the germline V gene are KGHSH and LQKENI. The length of the CDR3 is 12 residues. Trimming left V 6 bases short and J 5 bases short, with 7 bases between. CDR3 sequence: CASSPVNEKLFF. The CDR3 nucleotides are TGTGCCAGCTCGCCGGTAAATGAAAAACTGTTTTTT.

The CDR3 region is CATSTKTGVGEKLFF. CDR3 nucleotides: TGTGCCACCAGCACTAAAACAGGGGTAGGAGAAAAACTGTTTTTT. This rearrangement joins TRBV15 to TRBJ1-4; 7 bases fit TRBD1. Germline-derived CDR1 and CDR2 are LNHNV and YYDKDF (reference sequence). The V segment lost 4 bases and the J segment 8 bases; nucleotides outside the gene matches: 10. The CDR3 consists of 15 residues. Combining the CDR3 with reference TRBV15 and TRBJ1-4 gives the whole variable domain DAMVIQNPRYQVTQFGKPVTLSCSQTLNHNVMYWYQQKSSQAPKLLFHYYDKDFNNEADTPDNFQSRRPNTSFCFLDIRSPGLGDTAMYLCATSTKTGVGEKLFFGSGTQLSVL.

This clone occurred a few times. The chain links TRBV7-3 to TRBJ1-1, with D perhaps TRBD1 (5 bases). V was clipped by 5 bases and J by 0 bases, with 16 bases between them. The CDR3 extends over 16 amino acids. Germline CDR1 SGHTA, CDR2 FQGTGA. Here the CDR3 reads CASSPGGKGVNTEAFF. The CDR3 bases are TGTGCCAGCAGCCCCGGGGGGAAGGGTGTGAACACTGAAGCTTTCTTT.

The V and J genes are TRBV18 and TRBJ1-5; D is uncertain. The germline CDR1 and CDR2 sequences are KGHSH and LQKENI. V was cut by 2 bases and J by 5 bases, with 7 bases left in between. The CDR3 runs to 13 residues. The CDR3 sequence is CASSPIPDQPQHF. The CDR3 DNA reads TGTGCCAGCTCACCAATTCCCGATCAGCCCCAGCATTTT.

CDR3 DNA sequence: TGTGCCAGCTCACCAAACATGCAGGGGGCGCCTGGGGCCAACGTCCTGACTTTC. It encodes CASSPNMQGAPGANVLTF. The V and J genes are TRBV18 and TRBJ2-6; 8 bases are shared with TRBD1. The CDR3 runs to 18 residues. Trimming cost V 2 bases and J 2 bases; bases outside gene matches: 8. Germline V gives CDR1 KGHSH, CDR2 LQKENI. The full variable domain, in which reference TRBV18 and TRBJ2-6 provide the parts outside the CDR3, is NAGVMQNPRHLVRRRGQEARLRCSPMKGHSHVYWYRQLPEEGLKFMVYLQKENIIDESGMPKERFSAEFPKEGPSILRIQQVVRGDSAAYFCASSPNMQGAPGANVLTFGAGSRLTVL.

This clone was seen only a few times. This probably arose from a read error, given a far larger clone one base away. The same CDR3 arises from other DNA sequences in this sample as well. The genes are TRBV2 and TRBJ2-7, with TRBD2 matching over 9 bases. V was pared by 10 bases and J by 1 base, with 11 bases of the junction left unmatched. CDR3 length equals 15 residues. Germline values: CDR1 SNHLY, CDR2 FYNNEI. This chain's CDR3 is CATPGASGRSYEQYF. The CDR3 region has the DNA TGTGCCACACCCGGGGCCAGCGGGAGGTCCTACGAGCAGTACTTC.

This clone was seen just once. The same CDR3 also results from other DNA sequences found in this sample. V is TRBV5-4 and J is TRBJ2-6; tentative D call: TRBD1 (6 bases). The V and J ends lost 4 bases and 2 bases respectively, with 10 bases between them. Germline-derived CDR1 and CDR2 are SGHNT and YYREEE (reference sequence). The CDR3 spans 15 residues. The CDR3 sequence: CASSLAGAGANVLTF. The CDR3 DNA reads as TGTGCCAGCAGCCTAGCAGGGGCTGGGGCCAACGTCCTGACTTTC.

The DNA of the CDR3 is TGTGCCAGCTGGAGAGGCAGGGAAGACACCGGGGAGCTGTTTTTT. Translation: CASWRGREDTGELFF. The rearrangement links TRBV7-8 to TRBJ2-2, with D possibly matching TRBD1 (5 bases). Germline assignment: CDR1 SGHVS and CDR2 FQNEAQ. V was clipped by 8 bases and J by 3 bases, with 16 bases between them. This CDR3 spans 15 amino acids.

The CDR3 loop reads CASSRRRVTGNTIYF. The CDR3 DNA reads TGTGCCAGCAGCCGCCGGAGGGTAACTGGAAACACCATATATTTT. The chain recombines TRBV5-6 with TRBJ1-3; D not resolved. The V gene's germline CDR1 is SGHDT and CDR2 YYEEEE. V gave up 4 bases and J gave up 2 bases, with 13 bases separating them. CDR3 length: 15 residues.

This chain joins TRBV10-2 and TRBJ2-7, with 8 bases fitting TRBD1. The CDR3 has 13 amino acids. Germline CDR1 reads WSHSY; CDR2 reads SAAADI. V trimming: 10 bases; J trimming: 4 bases; junction bases outside the gene matches: 9. The CDR3 sequence is CATSPTGGYEQYF. CDR3 nucleotides: TGCGCCACCTCGCCAACAGGGGGTTACGAGCAGTACTTC.

The chain is built from TRBV19 and TRBJ1-5, with 7 bases lining up with TRBD1. Germline loops: CDR1 LNHDA, CDR2 SQIVND (reference sequence). This CDR3 comprises 15 residues. V was clipped by 0 bases and J by 3 bases; unmatched bases: 2. This CDR3 is CASSIDDRDNQPQHF. Here the CDR3 DNA reads TGTGCCAGTAGTATAGATGACAGGGACAATCAGCCCCAGCATTTT.

This clone was recorded at least ten times. The genes are TRBV18 and TRBJ2-5; D gene unclear. V shed 4 bases and J shed 3 bases, with 12 bases lying between them. CDR1 KGHSH and CDR2 LQKENI come from the germline V gene. There are 14 residues in the CDR3. CDR3 DNA sequence: TGTGCCAGCTCACTCCAAGGATCCAAAGAGACCCAGTACTTC. Its translation: CASSLQGSKETQYF.